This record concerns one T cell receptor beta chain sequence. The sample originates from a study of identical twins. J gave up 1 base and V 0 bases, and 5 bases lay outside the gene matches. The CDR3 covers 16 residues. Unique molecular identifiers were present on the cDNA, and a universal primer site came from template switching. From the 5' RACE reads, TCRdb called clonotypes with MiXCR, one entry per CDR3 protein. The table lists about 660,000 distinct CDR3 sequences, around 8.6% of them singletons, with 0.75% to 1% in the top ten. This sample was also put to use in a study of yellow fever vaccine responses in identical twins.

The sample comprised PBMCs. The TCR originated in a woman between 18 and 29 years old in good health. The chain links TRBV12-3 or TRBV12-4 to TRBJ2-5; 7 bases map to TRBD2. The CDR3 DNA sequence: TGTGCCAGCAGTTTAGCTGGGGGGGGTAGCCAAGAGACCCAGTACTTC. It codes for CASSLAGGGSQETQYF.